This T cell receptor (beta chain) was obtained from a study of blood T cell repertoires in COVID-19. Looking at the study overall: The analysed material was cDNA or gDNA that came from T cells, B-cell-depleted T cells, or PBMCs.

Deletions cut 6 bases from V and 5 bases from J, with 20 bases between. CDR3 size: 15 residues. The V gene's germline CDR1 is SGHTS and CDR2 YDEGEE. In the source study's methods: For nucleated cells, counts were estimated from reference gene primer amplification. Clones were sequenced by immunoSEQ multiplex PCR, and TCRdb holds only the in-frame ones, with some missing. V and J calls and clone size are those listed in that table; D and trimming were worked out from the DNA. The sample holds under 400,000 clones, about 91% seen once. The Seattle site enrolled patients during active infection and followed them longitudinally.

The TCR originated in a woman in her twenties or thirties with COVID-19, enrolled during active disease. The V and J genes are TRBV5-8 and TRBJ2-5, with TRBD2 as a possible D gene (6 bases). The sequencing sample was made of peripheral blood. The CDR3 coding sequence is TGTGCCAGCACCCTGGGACTCAACACGATGGAGACCCAGTACTTC. As protein: CASTLGLNTMETQYF.